This T cell receptor (beta chain) comes out of a study of T cell repertoires in cytomegalovirus infection. Across the study: Selection of CMV epitopes for the study included recently identified HLA-C-restricted and well-studied HLA-B-restricted ones. Matching HLA type and CMV infection were both indicated by public TCR beta signatures. General study findings and limits: Summed public TCR beta family frequency identified CMV carriers bearing the relevant HLA. What dominated the ex vivo response were HLA-C-restricted CMV-specific TCR beta clonotypes.

TCRdb re-derived calls from the reads in MiXCR, one entry per CDR3 protein. The data show about 220,000 distinct CDR3 sequences, 30% to 45% seen once. For this clonotype: What it recognizes is unknown.

The source material was CD8+ T cells from cultured PBMCs, sampled from culture after CMV antigen stimulation. The receptor's source is a human donor in good health (CMV status not recorded). Some clones in this sample may be carry-over from other donors' samples.

The CDR3 spells CASSPSLAGVTDTQYF. CDR3 nucleotides: TGTGCCAGCAGCCCCTCCCTAGCGGGGGTCACAGATACGCAGTATTTT. The rearrangement uses TRBV7-1 and TRBJ2-3; 10 bases map to TRBD2. TRBV7-1 is noted as an ORF with a role that remains uncertain. V was clipped by 5 bases and J by 2 bases; unmatched bases: 7. CDR3 size: 16 residues.